A selection of T cell receptor beta chains follows, all from one sample in a study of Graves' ophthalmopathy and Graves' hyperthyroidism. MiXCR was run by TCRdb on the multiplex PCR reads, yielding one entry per CDR3 protein. This table has 300,000 to 500,000 distinct CDR3 sequences, 15% appearing once. The sequenced sample was peripheral blood. Receptors originate from a woman aged 18-35 years with stable Graves' hyperthyroidism. The CDR3 runs from the conserved cysteine through the conserved F or W. The D gene is left open where the match is weak. Clone size is not always given. Where it is, it says once, few, many or a class for expanded clones.

-,TRBV6-1,TRBJ2-4,-,CASLGLRNIQYF,TGTGCCAGCTTAGGTCTCAGAAACATTCAGTACTTC
TRBD2,TRBV6-1,TRBJ2-5,-,CAASLAGPRETQYF,TGTGCCGCTTCACTAGCGGGGCCTCGGGAGACCCAGTACTTC
-,TRBV27,TRBJ1-6,many,CASSPRTYSPLHF,TGTGCCAGCAGCCCCCGGACTTATTCACCCCTCCACTTT
-,TRBV15,TRBJ2-7,many,CATSRGGKGTRAGNEQYF,TGTGCCACCAGCAGAGGAGGAAAGGGTACAAGGGCCGGTAACGAGCAGTACTTC
-,TRBV18,TRBJ2-5,many,CASSGEETQYF,TGTGCCAGCTCAGGAGAAGAGACCCAGTACTTC
TRBD2,TRBV7-3,TRBJ2-5,many,CASSLAGLDQETQYF,TGTGCCAGCAGCTTAGCCGGACTAGACCAAGAGACCCAGTACTTC
TRBD2,TRBV2,TRBJ2-7,-,CASSAKGTSGTYRSSYEQYF,TGTGCCAGCAGTGCTAAAGGGACTAGCGGCACCTACCGGAGCTCCTACGAGCAGTACTTC
-,TRBV12-3/TRBV12-4,TRBJ2-6,-,CASRSRLGANVLTF,TGTGCCAGCAGATCGCGGTTAGGGGCCAACGTCCTGACTTTC
-,TRBV20-1,TRBJ2-7,-,CSAKLGGVTITYEQYF,TGCAGTGCTAAGTTAGGGGGGGTAACGATTACCTACGAGCAGTACTTC
TRBD1,TRBV14,TRBJ1-2,many,CASKSGTDFYGYTF,TGTGCCAGCAAGTCCGGGACAGACTTCTATGGCTACACCTTC
TRBD2,TRBV11-3,TRBJ2-5,many,CASSFGTSLETQYF,TGTGCCAGCAGTTTTGGGACTAGTCTAGAGACCCAGTACTTC
TRBD2,TRBV5-6,TRBJ2-5,few,CASSHSTSGRETQYF,TGTGCCAGCAGTCATTCGACTAGCGGCAGGGAGACCCAGTACTTC
-,TRBV6-2/TRBV6-3,TRBJ1-1,many,CASSFRGPNTEAFF,TGTGCCAGCAGTTTTAGGGGCCCGAACACTGAAGCTTTCTTT
-,TRBV12-3/TRBV12-4,TRBJ2-7,-,CASSLLAYEQYF,TGTGCCAGCAGTTTACTTGCCTACGAGCAGTACTTC
TRBD1,TRBV6-5,TRBJ1-1,many,CASSYNWEGAQGAFF,TGTGCCAGCAGTTATAACTGGGAGGGGGCGCAGGGAGCTTTCTTT
-,TRBV29-1,TRBJ2-5,many,CSVSGGRDQETQYF,TGCAGCGTTAGCGGCGGCAGGGATCAAGAGACCCAGTACTTC
-,TRBV15,TRBJ1-6,many,CATSRDNAENMLYNSPLHF,TGTGCCACCAGCAGAGATAATGCTGAAAATATGCTCTATAATTCACCCCTCCACTTT
-,TRBV7-2,TRBJ1-6,many,CASSLAGTSLTPLHF,TGTGCCAGCAGCTTAGCCGGGACTTCCCTCACCCCCCTCCACTTT
TRBD1,TRBV9,TRBJ1-1,few,CASSARTGGGTEAFF,TGTGCCAGCAGCGCCCGGACAGGGGGGGGCACTGAAGCTTTCTTT
-,TRBV7-2,TRBJ1-3,many,CASSPRTVGNTIYF,TGTGCCAGCAGCCCAAGGACGGTTGGAAACACCATATATTTT
TRBD2,TRBV5-1,TRBJ2-2,many,CASSIRTSGNTGELFF,TGCGCCAGCAGCATACGGACTAGCGGTAACACCGGGGAGCTGTTTTTT
-,TRBV7-9,TRBJ1-3,-,CASSVPGSGNTIYF,TGTGCCAGCAGCGTACCGGGCTCAGGAAACACCATATATTTT